One and the same sample provided the 23 T cell receptor beta chains below, sequenced in a study of shared clonotypes between healthy human individuals. The data were produced by immunoSEQ multiplex PCR, yet TCRdb's version contains in-frame clones alone and is incomplete. The sample includes some 1,600,000 clones, approximately 98% of them seen just once. Sequenced sample: naive CD4+ T cells sorted from blood. The subset here: CD45RA+ positively selected. Receptors originate from a man aged 25 to 45 in good health.

This clone was seen a single time. This CDR3 reads CASSQGGTVNQPQHF. The DNA of the CDR3 is TGTGCCAGCAGCCAAGGTGGGACAGTCAATCAGCCCCAGCATTTT. The V call is TRBV5-4, the J call TRBJ1-5, with 7 bases matching TRBD1. Germline V lookup: CDR1 SGHNT, CDR2 YYREEE (reference sequence). V shed 4 bases and J 3 bases; nucleotides not matched to a gene: 7. CDR3 length: 15 amino acids.

This chain uses TRBV2 with TRBJ1-5; the match to TRBD1 covers 7 bases. With V trimmed by 7 bases and J by 5 bases, 14 bases remained unmatched. CDR3 length: 16 amino acids. CDR1 and CDR2 (germline): SNHLY, FYNNEI. As DNA, the CDR3 is TGTGCCAGCAATACAGGTGCCCAAGGGGGCGATCAGCCCCAGCATTTT. Protein sequence: CASNTGAQGGDQPQHF. Complete variable domain (other parts from reference TRBV2 and TRBJ1-5): EPEVTQTPSHQVTQMGQEVILRCVPISNHLYFYWYRQILGQKVEFLVSFYNNEISEKSEIFDDQFSVERPDGSNFTLKIRSTKLEDSAMYFCASNTGAQGGDQPQHFGDGTRLSIL.

This chain uses TRBV6-6 with TRBJ1-4, with D hard to call. The germline V gene encodes CDR1 MNHNY and CDR2 SVGAGI (reference sequence). The CDR3 loop spans 16 amino acids. Trimming removed 2 bases from V and 0 bases from J, with 10 bases in between. CDR3 sequence: CASSYLWLSTNEKLFF. Written as DNA, the CDR3 is TGTGCCAGCAGTTACCTATGGTTGTCAACTAATGAAAAACTGTTTTTT.

The chain combines TRBV5-4 with TRBJ2-3; 10 bases align to TRBD2. This CDR3 contains 16 residues. Germline V gene sequence: CDR1 SGHNT, CDR2 YYREEE (reference sequence). Unmatched junction bases numbered 5, after V lost 0 bases and J lost 4 bases. CDR3 DNA sequence: TGTGCCAGCAGCTTGGGGCTAGCGGGAGACCCAGATACGCAGTATTTT. Its translation: CASSLGLAGDPDTQYF.

As for this clone: In the same sample, other DNA sequences code for this CDR3. This rearrangement joins TRBV2 to TRBJ1-5; 7 positions match TRBD1. V was clipped by 8 bases and J by 4 bases; unmatched bases: 2. CDR1 is SNHLY and CDR2 is FYNNEI in the germline V gene. The CDR3 runs 12 residues. The CDR3 loop reads CASGDSNQPQHF. CDR3 DNA: TGTGCCAGCGGGGACAGTAATCAGCCCCAGCATTTT.

The genes are TRBV28 and TRBJ1-1, with 7 bases aligning to TRBD1. Losses at the gene ends were 4 bases for V and 6 bases for J; bases not matched to a gene: 11. The CDR3 length is 15 residues. Germline V CDR1 and CDR2: MDHEN, SYDVKM. The CDR3 DNA reads TGTGCCAGCAGTTCCTACAGGGGAAGACGGGCTGAAGCTTTCTTT. Protein: CASSSYRGRRAEAFF.

This rearrangement joins TRBV27 to TRBJ1-2, with 8 bases identical to TRBD1. Germline V gene sequence: CDR1 MNHEY, CDR2 SMNVEV (reference sequence). The V and J ends lost 5 bases and 11 bases, in that order; junction bases with no gene match: 1. This CDR3 is 10 amino acids long. CDR3 DNA: TGTGCCAGCAGTAGGGACAGGTACACCTTC. Protein sequence: CASSRDRYTF.

The chain recombines TRBV11-2 with TRBJ2-5; D is ambiguous. The germline V gene encodes CDR1 SGHAT and CDR2 FQNNGV. This CDR3 has 11 residues. Trimming left V 8 bases short and J 3 bases short, with 7 bases between. As DNA, the CDR3 is TGTGCCAGCGACCGAGAAGAGACCCAGTACTTC. Its translation: CASDREETQYF.

This sequence joins TRBV2 and TRBJ2-3; tentative D call: TRBD1 (6 bases). Germline V CDR1 and CDR2: SNHLY, FYNNEI. There are 14 residues in the CDR3. V was shortened by 6 bases and J by 2 bases, with 12 bases between the two germline ends. The CDR3 spells CASREQGNTDTQYF. In DNA form, the CDR3 reads TGTGCCAGCAGGGAACAGGGAAACACAGATACGCAGTATTTT.

The chain links TRBV28 to TRBJ2-2; D is possibly TRBD1 or TRBD2 (6 bases each). V lost 10 bases to trimming and J lost 2 bases, with 11 bases between them. The CDR3 has 13 amino acids. Germline loops: CDR1 MDHEN, CDR2 SYDVKM. CDR3 residues: CATQGGNTGELFF. The CDR3 DNA reads as TGTGCCACACAGGGAGGAAACACCGGGGAGCTGTTTTTT.

V gene TRBV19 combines with J gene TRBJ2-4; D ambiguous. The CDR3 spans 14 residues. V was pared by 8 bases and J by 3 bases, with 14 bases between. The germline gives CDR1 LNHDA, CDR2 SQIVND (reference sequence). The chain's CDR3 is CASHGVVGKNIQYF. The DNA of the CDR3 is TGTGCCAGTCATGGGGTAGTTGGCAAAAACATTCAGTACTTC.

The chain couples TRBV5-4 to TRBJ2-5, with 7 bases matching TRBD1. This CDR3 is built from 15 residues. V trimming: 0 bases; J trimming: 2 bases; junction bases outside the gene matches: 4. CDR1 and CDR2 from the germline V gene are SGHNT and YYREEE (reference sequence). The CDR3 bases are TGTGCCAGCAGCTTGGCCCGGGACAGACAAGAGACCCAGTACTTC. Its protein is CASSLARDRQETQYF.

The chain uses TRBV27 and TRBJ2-3; TRBD2 matches 11 bases. The V segment lost 3 bases and the J segment 2 bases; nucleotides outside the gene matches: 10. The CDR3 sequence is 18 residues long. Germline V lookup: CDR1 MNHEY, CDR2 SMNVEV (reference sequence). The DNA for the CDR3 is TGTGCCAGCAGTTTCAAAGCTAGCGGGAGGTTCGCCACAGATACGCAGTATTTT. Translation gives CASSFKASGRFATDTQYF.

This rearrangement joins TRBV9 to TRBJ2-1, with D possibly matching TRBD2 (5 bases). Germline lookup yields CDR1 SGDLS and CDR2 YYNGEE. Trimming took 0 bases from V and 9 from J, leaving 13 bases between them. The CDR3 loop spans 14 amino acids. The CDR3 sequence: CASSVELGSGEQFF. The CDR3, as DNA: TGTGCCAGCAGCGTAGAGTTAGGGAGTGGTGAGCAGTTCTTC.

This clone was seen a single time. V and J are TRBV4-3 and TRBJ2-7; 8 bases agree with TRBD2. CDR1 is LGHNA and CDR2 is YSLEER in the germline V gene. V lost 2 bases, J lost 6 bases, and 6 bases stayed unmatched. The CDR3 is 14 amino acids. The CDR3 here is CASSQQREGSEQYF. CDR3 in DNA: TGCGCCAGCAGCCAACAACGGGAGGGTAGCGAGCAGTACTTC.

The chain joins TRBV6-5 to TRBJ2-7; D gene uncertain. Trimming left V 3 bases short and J 6 bases short, with 12 bases between. The CDR3 sequence is 13 residues long. Germline V gene data show CDR1 as MNHEY and CDR2 as SVGAGI. As DNA, the CDR3 is TGTGCCAGCAGTTATCACGGACCGGGCGAGCAGTACTTC. Residues: CASSYHGPGEQYF.

This chain connects TRBV4-1 to TRBJ2-7, with 9 bases matching TRBD1. Trimming at V came to 1 base and at J to 4 bases, leaving 8 bases not matched to a gene. This CDR3 is 16 amino acids long. The V gene's germline CDR1 is MGHRA and CDR2 YSYEKL. CDR3 sequence reads: CASSQGLPGQGYEQYF. DNA of the CDR3: TGCGCCAGCAGCCAAGGGCTTCCGGGACAGGGATACGAGCAGTACTTC.

This clone was seen a single time. The chain carries TRBV5-1 and TRBJ2-1; no definite D call. Trimming shortened V by 4 bases and J by 0 bases, and 14 bases separated the two germline ends. Germline V gene lookup returns CDR1 SGHRS and CDR2 YFSETQ. CDR3 length: 16 residues. For the CDR3, the DNA is TGCGCCAGCAGCCCGGAGACCAGCGTCTCCTACAATGAGCAGTTCTTC. Protein sequence: CASSPETSVSYNEQFF.

The chain employs TRBV19 and TRBJ1-2; a possible D gene is TRBD1 (6 bases). Germline lookup yields CDR1 LNHDA and CDR2 SQIVND (reference sequence). The CDR3 spans 14 residues. Trimming pared 7 bases from V and 0 bases from J, leaving 12 bases between. The CDR3 region is CASTTGIANYGYTF. In DNA form, the CDR3 reads TGTGCCAGTACCACAGGGATAGCTAACTATGGCTACACCTTC. Complete variable domain (other parts from reference TRBV19 and TRBJ1-2): DGGITQSPKYLFRKEGQNVTLSCEQNLNHDAMYWYRQDPGQGLRLIYYSQIVNDFQKGDIAEGYSVSREKKESFPLTVTSAQKNPTAFYLCASTTGIANYGYTFGSGTRLTVV.

J is TRBJ2-3 and V is TRBV18, with D possibly matching TRBD2 (5 bases). The ends were cut back, 3 bases at V and 0 bases at J, with 25 bases in the middle. Germline CDR1 reads KGHSH; CDR2 reads LQKENI. This CDR3 region has 20 residues. The CDR3 reads CASSPSAGTRTQSSTDTQYF. The DNA for the CDR3 is TGTGCCAGCTCACCCTCGGCGGGCACCCGTACCCAGTCTAGCACAGATACGCAGTATTTT.

V gene TRBV10-3 combines with J gene TRBJ2-3, with 8 bases lining up with TRBD2. J lost 5 bases, V lost 0 bases, and 4 bases had no gene match. Germline values: CDR1 ENHRY, CDR2 SYGVKD. The CDR3 covers 15 residues. The CDR3 region has the DNA TGTGCCATCAGTGAGTCTAGCGGGACTGTAGATACGCAGTATTTT. Amino acid sequence: CAISESSGTVDTQYF.

V usage is TRBV6-1 and J usage is TRBJ1-4, with D unclear. CDR3 length: 15 amino acids. Germline CDR1 and CDR2: MNHNS and SASEGT. V dropped 6 bases and J dropped 0 bases, with 11 bases sitting between them. The CDR3 nucleotides read TGTGCCAGCAGAGTCGCGGCAGCAACTAATGAAAAACTGTTTTTT. It encodes CASRVAAATNEKLFF.

This chain uses TRBV9 with TRBJ1-1, with no clear D. The CDR3 length is 15 residues. Germline assignment: CDR1 SGDLS and CDR2 YYNGEE. V was shortened by 3 bases and J by 1 base, with 13 bases between the two germline ends. For the CDR3, the DNA is TGTGCCAGCAGCGCCAACAGCCGAGGGAACACTGAAGCTTTCTTT. Protein sequence: CASSANSRGNTEAFF.